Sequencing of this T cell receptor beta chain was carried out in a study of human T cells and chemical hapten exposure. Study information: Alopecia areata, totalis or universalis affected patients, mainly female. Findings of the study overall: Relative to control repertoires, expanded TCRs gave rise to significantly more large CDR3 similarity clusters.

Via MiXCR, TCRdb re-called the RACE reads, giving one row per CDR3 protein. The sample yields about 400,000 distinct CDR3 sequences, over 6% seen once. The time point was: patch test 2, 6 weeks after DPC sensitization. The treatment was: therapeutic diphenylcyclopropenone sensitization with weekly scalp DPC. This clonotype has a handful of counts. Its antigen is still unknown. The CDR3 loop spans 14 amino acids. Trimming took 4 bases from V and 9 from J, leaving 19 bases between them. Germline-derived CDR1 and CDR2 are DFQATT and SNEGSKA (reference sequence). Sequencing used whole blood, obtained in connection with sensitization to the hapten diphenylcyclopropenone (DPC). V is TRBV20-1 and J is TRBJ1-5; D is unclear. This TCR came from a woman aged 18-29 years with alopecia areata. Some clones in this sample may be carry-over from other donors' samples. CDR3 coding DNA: TGCAGTGCTAAACCTCTTTTAGCTAGTCCGCCCCAGCATTTT. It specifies CSAKPLLASPPQHF.